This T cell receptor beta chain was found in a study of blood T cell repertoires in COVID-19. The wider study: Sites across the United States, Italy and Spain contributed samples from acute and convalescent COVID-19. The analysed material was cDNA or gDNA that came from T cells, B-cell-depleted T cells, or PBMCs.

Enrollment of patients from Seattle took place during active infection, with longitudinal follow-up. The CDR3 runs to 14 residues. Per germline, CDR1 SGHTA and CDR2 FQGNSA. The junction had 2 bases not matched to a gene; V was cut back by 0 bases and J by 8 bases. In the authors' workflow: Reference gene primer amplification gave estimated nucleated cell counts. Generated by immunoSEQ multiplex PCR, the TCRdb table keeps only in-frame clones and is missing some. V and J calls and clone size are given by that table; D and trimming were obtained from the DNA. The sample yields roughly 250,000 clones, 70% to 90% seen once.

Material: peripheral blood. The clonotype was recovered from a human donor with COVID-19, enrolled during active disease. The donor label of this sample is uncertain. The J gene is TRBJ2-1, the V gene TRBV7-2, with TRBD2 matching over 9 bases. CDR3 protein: CASSLAAGGHEQFF. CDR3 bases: TGTGCCAGCAGCTTAGCAGCGGGAGGCCATGAGCAGTTCTTC.